The 15 T cell receptor beta chains listed next were all sequenced from one sample in a study of cytomegalovirus exposure and HLA in healthy donors. The PCR had 60 Vbeta and 13 Jbeta primers. Using immunoSEQ multiplex PCR, the repertoire was profiled, and TCRdb retains in-frame clones only, with some absent. The sample carries about 170,000 clones, around 76% recorded once. Material: PBMCs. The receptors were gathered from a girl under 18 in good health and CMV-seropositive.

This clone was seen only a few times. The genes are TRBV25-1 and TRBJ2-1; weak D call: TRBD1 (6 bases). Per the germline V gene, CDR1 is MGHDK and CDR2 is SYGVNS. Trimming removed 2 bases at V and 8 bases at J, with 10 bases between. The CDR3 length is 13 residues. CDR3 in amino acids: CASSEMNRDEQFF. The CDR3 nucleotides read TGTGCCAGCAGTGAAATGAACAGGGATGAGCAGTTCTTC. Filled out from reference TRBV25-1 and TRBJ2-1, the complete variable domain reads EADIYQTPRYLVIGTGKKITLECSQTMGHDKMYWYQQDPGMELHLIHYSYGVNSTEKGDLSSESTVSRIRTEHFPLTLESARPSHTSQYLCASSEMNRDEQFFGPGTRLTVL.

The J gene is TRBJ1-2, the V gene TRBV2; possible D gene TRBD1, 6 bases. The V end was cut by 1 base, the J end by 6 bases, with 12 bases between. The germline V gene has CDR1 SNHLY and CDR2 FYNNEI. The CDR3 totals 14 residues. CDR3 loop: CASSEGTENDGYTF. CDR3 nucleotide sequence: TGTGCCAGCAGTGAAGGGACAGAAAATGATGGCTACACCTTC. Looking up the rest from reference TRBV2 and TRBJ1-2 gives the full variable domain: EPEVTQTPSHQVTQMGQEVILRCVPISNHLYFYWYRQILGQKVEFLVSFYNNEISEKSEIFDDQFSVERPDGSNFTLKIRSTKLEDSAMYFCASSEGTENDGYTFGSGTRLTVV.

The gene calls are TRBV7-3 and TRBJ2-3; 12 nucleotides match TRBD1. After removal of 4 bases from V and 4 bases from J, the junction contained 3 bases not matched to a gene. The CDR3 covers 15 residues. Germline CDR1 is SGHTA and CDR2 is FQGTGA. The CDR3 DNA follows: TGTGCCAGCAGCTCGGGACAGGGGGCCGCAGATACGCAGTATTTT. Amino acids: CASSSGQGAADTQYF.

This chain links TRBV4-2 with TRBJ2-1; no clear D gene. V lost 0 bases, J lost 15 bases, and 18 bases lay in between. Germline loops: CDR1 LGHNA, CDR2 YNFKEQ. This CDR3 is built from 14 residues. The CDR3 region is CASSQDVTRGGRFF. The CDR3 DNA is TGTGCCAGCAGCCAAGATGTCACGAGAGGTGGCAGGTTCTTC.

V gene TRBV28 combines with J gene TRBJ2-5, with D possibly matching TRBD2 (6 bases). Germline V gives CDR1 MDHEN, CDR2 SYDVKM. Trimming pared 3 bases from V and 5 bases from J, leaving 13 bases between. The length of the CDR3 is 14 residues. The CDR3 coding sequence is TGTGCCAGCAGTTTCCTGACTAGAGGGGAGACCCAGTACTTC. Protein product: CASSFLTRGETQYF. The full variable domain, completed using reference TRBV28 and TRBJ2-5, is DVKVTQSSRYLVKRTGEKVFLECVQDMDHENMFWYRQDPGLGLRLIYFSYDVKMKEKGDIPEGYSVSREKKERFSLILESASTNQTSMYLCASSFLTRGETQYFGPGTRLLVL.

The chain carries TRBV27 and TRBJ1-2; 9 positions match TRBD1. Germline trimming cut 4 bases from V and 6 bases from J; bases unmatched to any gene: 6. Germline V gene data show CDR1 as MNHEY and CDR2 as SMNVEV (reference sequence). The CDR3 length is 14 residues. CDR3 sequence: CASSWTGEANGYTF. The CDR3 DNA follows: TGTGCCAGCAGTTGGACAGGGGAAGCTAATGGCTACACCTTC.

The chain employs TRBV10-3 and TRBJ2-5; TRBD1 matches 7 bases. CDR3 length: 14 residues. Germline lookup yields CDR1 ENHRY and CDR2 SYGVKD. After removal of 6 bases from V and 5 bases from J, the junction contained 9 bases not matched to a gene. The CDR3 region has the DNA TGTGCCATCAGACGACAGGGATTGGGGGAGACCCAGTACTTC. Protein sequence: CAIRRQGLGETQYF.

This clone has only a few counts. The chain employs TRBV5-1 and TRBJ2-7, with 9 bases that match TRBD2. Per germline, CDR1 SGHRS and CDR2 YFSETQ. CDR3 length equals 13 residues. The V and J ends lost 5 bases and 2 bases, in that order; junction bases with no gene match: 2. CDR3 bases: TGCGCCAGCAGGGCGGGAGGGACCTACGAGCAGTACTTC. The encoded protein is CASRAGGTYEQYF.

This CDR3 is CAWSQLAGVADTQYF. CDR3 DNA sequence: TGTGCCTGGAGCCAACTAGCGGGGGTGGCAGATACGCAGTATTTT. V is TRBV30 and J is TRBJ2-3, with 11 bases aligning to TRBD2. V lost 3 bases, J lost 4 bases, and 6 bases stayed unmatched. The CDR3 contains 15 residues. CDR1 and CDR2 (germline): GTSNPN, SVGIG (reference sequence). Using reference TRBV30 and TRBJ2-3 for the parts outside the CDR3, the full variable domain is SQTIHQWPATLVQPVGSPLSLECTVEGTSNPNLYWYRQAAGRGLQLLFYSVGIGQISSEVPQNLSASRPQDRQFILSSKKLLLSDSGFYLCAWSQLAGVADTQYFGPGTRLTVL.

The chain has TRBV27 and TRBJ2-2, with 8 bases fitting TRBD2. The CDR3 contains 16 residues. V gave up 6 bases and J gave up 2 bases; unmatched junction bases: 8. The germline CDR1 and CDR2 sequences are MNHEY and SMNVEV (reference sequence). DNA of the CDR3: TGTGCCAGCAGCCGAAATAGCGGGACCAACACCGGGGAGCTGTTTTTT. As protein: CASSRNSGTNTGELFF.

V is TRBV6-1 and J is TRBJ1-2; D gene uncertain. V was cut by 1 base and J by 4 bases, with 10 bases left in between. Germline V gives CDR1 MNHNS, CDR2 SASEGT. This CDR3 contains 14 residues. The CDR3 region has the DNA TGTGCCAGCAGTGAAGATCCAGTCATCTATGGCTACACCTTC. This encodes CASSEDPVIYGYTF.

The gene calls are TRBV9 and TRBJ2-3; possibly TRBD2 for D (6 bases). Deletions cut 0 bases from V and 6 bases from J, with 11 bases between. The CDR3 extends over 14 amino acids. Per germline, CDR1 SGDLS and CDR2 YYNGEE. The CDR3 protein is CASSVAIGGDTQYF. DNA for the CDR3: TGTGCCAGCAGCGTAGCTATCGGAGGGGATACGCAGTATTTT.

The chain recombines TRBV6-6 with TRBJ1-2; a weak D match, TRBD1 (5 bases). The CDR3 totals 16 residues. V lost 0 bases and J lost 4, with 15 bases in between. Germline values: CDR1 MNHNY, CDR2 SVGAGI (reference sequence). The CDR3 bases are TGTGCCAGCAGTTACTCAGGCAGGACACTTCTCTATGGCTACACCTTC. Encoded protein: CASSYSGRTLLYGYTF.

The rearrangement joins TRBV28 to TRBJ2-1, with D unclear. Germline values: CDR1 MDHEN, CDR2 SYDVKM. The CDR3 is made up of 15 amino acids. V shed 10 bases and J shed 0 bases, with 16 bases lying between them. This CDR3 reads CATIPILSSYNEQFF. CDR3 nucleotide sequence: TGTGCCACTATTCCTATCCTGAGCTCCTACAATGAGCAGTTCTTC.

The rearrangement joins TRBV4-1 to TRBJ2-3; tentative D call: TRBD2 (5 bases). Trimming took 0 bases from V and 4 from J, leaving 17 bases between them. CDR1 and CDR2 from the germline V gene are MGHRA and YSYEKL. The CDR3 runs to 17 residues. The CDR3 reads CASSQEPSLGPADTQYF. The CDR3 DNA is TGCGCCAGCAGCCAAGAACCCTCACTAGGGCCGGCAGATACGCAGTATTTT.